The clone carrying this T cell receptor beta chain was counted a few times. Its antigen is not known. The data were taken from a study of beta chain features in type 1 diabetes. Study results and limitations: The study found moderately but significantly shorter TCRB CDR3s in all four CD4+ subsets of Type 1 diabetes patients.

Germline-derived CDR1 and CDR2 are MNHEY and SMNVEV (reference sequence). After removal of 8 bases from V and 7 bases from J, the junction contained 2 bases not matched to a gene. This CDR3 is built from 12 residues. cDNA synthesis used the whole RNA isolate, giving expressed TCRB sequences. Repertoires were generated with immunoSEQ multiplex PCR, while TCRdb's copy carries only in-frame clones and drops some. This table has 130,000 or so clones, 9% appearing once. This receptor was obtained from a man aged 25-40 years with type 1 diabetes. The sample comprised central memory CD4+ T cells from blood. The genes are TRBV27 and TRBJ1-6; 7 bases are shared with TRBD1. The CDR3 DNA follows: TGTGCCAGCCGGGACAGCAATTCACCCCTCCACTTT. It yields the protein CASRDSNSPLHF.